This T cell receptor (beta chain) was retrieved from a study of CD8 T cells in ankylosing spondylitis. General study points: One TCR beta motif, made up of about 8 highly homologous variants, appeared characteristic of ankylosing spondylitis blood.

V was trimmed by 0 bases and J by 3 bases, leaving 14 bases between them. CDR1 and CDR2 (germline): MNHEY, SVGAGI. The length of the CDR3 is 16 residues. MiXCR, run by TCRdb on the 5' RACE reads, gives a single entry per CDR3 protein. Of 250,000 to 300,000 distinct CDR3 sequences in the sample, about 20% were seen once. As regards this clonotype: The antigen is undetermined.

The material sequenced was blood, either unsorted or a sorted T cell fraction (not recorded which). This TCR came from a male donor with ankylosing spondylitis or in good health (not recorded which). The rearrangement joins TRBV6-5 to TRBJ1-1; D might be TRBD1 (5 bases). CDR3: CASSYSSRGPDTEAFF. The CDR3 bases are TGTGCCAGCAGTTACTCATCTAGGGGCCCGGACACTGAAGCTTTCTTT.